This TCR beta chain was obtained from a study of T-cell reconstitution after alpha-beta-depleted transplantation in children (dated by TCRdb to about 2016). At the level of the whole study: The study quantitatively tracked T-cell immune reconstitution after TCRalphabeta/CD19-depleted allogeneic hematopoietic cell transplantation in children using TCR repertoire profiling.

Receptors were amplified or captured by PCR. The instrument was an Illumina HiSeq 2500. TCR library preparation used molecular barcoding, with unique molecular identifiers applied to normalize quantification of the TCRbeta repertoire. The raw public reads went through TCRdb reprocessing: fastp at Q25, MiXCR clone calling, in-frame beta chains kept. Every distinct CDR3 protein forms one entry, paired with its most common genes and DNA. The sample has about 400,000 distinct CDR3 sequences on record, roughly 13% of them singletons. Around 4% of the sample rests with the top ten. This clonotype has a handful of counts. This receptor's antigen is unknown. Base quality data are lacking; no much larger clone is found one base away. The germline V gene gives CDR1 as SGHRS and CDR2 as YFSETQ. Clipping removes 4 bases from V and 2 bases from J, with 11 as the unmatched junction base count. The CDR3 measures 17 amino acids from cysteine to phenylalanine. Only the CDR3 portion is preserved as DNA: 51 bases, with reading frame beginning at the first base.

The sequence is built from TRBV5-1 and TRBJ2-3, with 9 bases in between that match TRBD1. The sequencing used PBMCs, collected from the stem cell graft. The receptor comes from a human donor who donated a stem cell graft to a child with Fanconi anemia. The DNA reads as follows: TGCGCCAGCAGCATACCGACCGGGACAGGGTACACAGATACGCAGTATTTT. Its protein product is CASSIPTGTGYTDTQYF.